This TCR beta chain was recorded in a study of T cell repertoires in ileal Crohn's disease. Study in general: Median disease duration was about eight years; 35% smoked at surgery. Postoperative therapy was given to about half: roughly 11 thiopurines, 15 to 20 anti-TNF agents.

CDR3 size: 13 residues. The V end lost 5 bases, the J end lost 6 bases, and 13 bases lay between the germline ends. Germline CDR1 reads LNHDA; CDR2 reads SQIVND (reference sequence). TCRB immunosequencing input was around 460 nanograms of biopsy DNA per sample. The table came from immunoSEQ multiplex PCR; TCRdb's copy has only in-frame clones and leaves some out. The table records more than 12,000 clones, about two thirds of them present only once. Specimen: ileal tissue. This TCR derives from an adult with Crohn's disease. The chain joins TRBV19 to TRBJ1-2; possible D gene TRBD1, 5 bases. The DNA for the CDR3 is TGTGCCAGTAGTGTCCAGGGAGACCATGGCTACACCTTC. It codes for CASSVQGDHGYTF.